Listed below are T cell receptor beta chains from one sample, sequenced in a study of molecular identifiers for immune sequencing clone quantification. TCRdb analysed the PCR reads with MiXCR anew, one entry per CDR3 protein. The sample carries hundreds of thousands of distinct CDR3 sequences, roughly 23% recorded once. What was sequenced was naive CD8+ T cells from blood, with Jurkat cell RNA spiked in. These receptors all stem from a human donor in good health. Some libraries in this study had Jurkat cell RNA spiked in. Both conserved end residues are part of each CDR3. D genes are given only for firm matches. Size is omitted from some rows. Given values are once, few, many or a class for expanded clones.

clone size	J gene	V gene	D gene	CDR3 DNA	CDR3 protein
few	TRBJ1-5	TRBV12-3/TRBV12-4	NA	TGTGCCAGCAGTCGGGGGGCCGGCCTGGCCCAGCATTTT	CASSRGAGLAQHF
NA	TRBJ2-7	TRBV11-2	TRBD1	TGTGCCAGCAGCTTGGATAACCACAGGGGATGGAAGTACTTC	CASSLDNHRGWKYF
NA	TRBJ2-7	TRBV27	NA	TGTGCCAGCAGAGGTTACGGGAGCTCCTACGAGCAGTACTTC	CASRGYGSSYEQYF
NA	TRBJ2-3	TRBV19	NA	TGTGCCAGTAGTACCCTACCGGGAGATACGCAGTATTTT	CASSTLPGDTQYF
many	TRBJ2-3	TRBV28	NA	TGTGCCAGCAGTTTCCGAGGGACTCCTTCTACAGATACGCAGTATTTT	CASSFRGTPSTDTQYF
few	TRBJ2-2	TRBV27	TRBD2	TGTGCCAGCAGTTTGTATGGAAGGGATGGACTAGCGGGCACCGGGGAGCTGTTTTTT	CASSLYGRDGLAGTGELFF
NA	TRBJ2-2	TRBV15	NA	TGTGCCACCAGCAGAGATAAGGGTGCCCTCCTCACCGGGGAGCTGTTTTTT	CATSRDKGALLTGELFF
many	TRBJ2-7	TRBV19	NA	TGTGCCAGTAGTGCAGGGTGGAGCTCCTACGAGCAGTACTTC	CASSAGWSSYEQYF
NA	TRBJ2-7	TRBV4-1	TRBD1	TGCGCCAGCGGCTTTGACAGGGGCGGCTCCTACGAGCAGTACTTC	CASGFDRGGSYEQYF
many	TRBJ2-7	TRBV4-1	NA	TGCGCCAGCAGCCCGCCTGGGTCGGTCAGTGAGCAGTACTTC	CASSPPGSVSEQYF
NA	TRBJ1-1	TRBV3-1	NA	TGTGCCAGCAGCCAAGATAGGACAATAATGAACACTGAAGCTTACTTT	CASSQDRTIMNTEAYF
few	TRBJ1-5	TRBV7-3	NA	TGTGCCAGCAGCTTGGGGCTCAGGGAACTTTATCAGCCCCAGCATTTT	CASSLGLRELYQPQHF
few	TRBJ1-4	TRBV5-6	TRBD1	TGTGCCAGCAGGTCAAGGACAGGGCGAAATGAAAAACTGTTTTTT	CASRSRTGRNEKLFF
many	TRBJ1-4	TRBV29-1	NA	TGCAGCGTTGTAGCTGGGGCAGCCTCCTTTGAAAAACTGTTTTTT	CSVVAGAASFEKLFF
NA	TRBJ2-3	TRBV6-6	NA	TGTGCCAGCAGTTATGAGGGGGGGGGCCGATATACGCAGTATTTT	CASSYEGGGRYTQYF
few	TRBJ2-7	TRBV10-3	NA	TGTGCCATCAGTGGGTTTACCTACGAGCAGTACTTC	CAISGFTYEQYF
many	TRBJ2-3	TRBV28	NA	TGTGCCAGCAGTGCGACCGGGGTAAAGGCCACAGATACGCAGTATTTT	CASSATGVKATDTQYF
NA	TRBJ2-3	TRBV9	TRBD1	TGTGCCCGCAGCTCACCGGGACAGGGTATCACAGATACGCAGTATTTT	CARSSPGQGITDTQYF
many	TRBJ2-1	TRBV19	NA	TGTGCCAGTAGTCGTCAGGGGCCCGGATACAATGAGCAGTTCTTC	CASSRQGPGYNEQFF
few	TRBJ2-7	TRBV20-1	NA	TGCAGTGCTAGCTCACAGGAGCACTACGAGCAGTACTTC	CSASSQEHYEQYF
many	TRBJ2-3	TRBV20-1	NA	TGCAGTGCTACCGAGGCGGGCCGCACAGATACGCAGTATTTT	CSATEAGRTDTQYF
many	TRBJ1-1	TRBV4-3	NA	TGCGCCAGCAGCCAAGATCGGTATAGCCTGAACACTGAAGCTTTCTTT	CASSQDRYSLNTEAFF
few	TRBJ1-4	TRBV13	TRBD1	TGTGCCAGCAGCCAAGGGGGACAGGGTAATGAAAAACTGTTTTTT	CASSQGGQGNEKLFF
many	TRBJ2-5	TRBV5-5	NA	TGTGCCAGCAGCTCGACTTCGGTGCCAAACAAAGAGACCCAGTACTTC	CASSSTSVPNKETQYF
many	TRBJ1-2	TRBV25-1	TRBD1	TGTGCCAGCAGTGAAGGATGGGGGACAGATGGCTACACCTTC	CASSEGWGTDGYTF
many	TRBJ2-3	TRBV12-3/TRBV12-4	TRBD2	TGTGCCAGCCAAGTCCGGGAGGGCCGTGCAGATACGCAGTATTTT	CASQVREGRADTQYF
many	TRBJ1-1	TRBV20-1	NA	TGCAGTGCTAGAGATTTAGGCGGTTTATCGGGGAAGGCTGAAGCTTTCTTT	CSARDLGGLSGKAEAFF
many	TRBJ2-3	TRBV12-3/TRBV12-4	TRBD1	TGTGCCAGCAGTTCGGACAGGGGAGGCACAGATACGCAGTATTTT	CASSSDRGGTDTQYF
many	TRBJ2-5	TRBV6-2/TRBV6-3	NA	TGTGCCAGCACGGACCCGTACCAAGAGACCCAGTACTTC	CASTDPYQETQYF
many	TRBJ2-5	TRBV2	NA	TGTGCCAGCAGTTCACTTTGGTCAGGGGAAAGACAAGAGACCCAGTACTTC	CASSSLWSGERQETQYF
many	TRBJ1-2	TRBV4-1	NA	TGCGCCAGCAGCCAAGTACAGGATAACTATGGCTACACCTTC	CASSQVQDNYGYTF
few	TRBJ2-3	TRBV27	NA	TGTGCCAGCAGTTTAGGGATCTCAGATACGCAGTATTTT	CASSLGISDTQYF
many	TRBJ1-3	TRBV4-3	TRBD1	TGCGCCAGCAGCGAGGGGACAGGGCCTCGAAACACCATATATTTT	CASSEGTGPRNTIYF
many	TRBJ1-1	TRBV7-8	NA	TGTGCCAGCAGCTCTCGGTCCTGGGGCAACACTGAAGCTTTCTTT	CASSSRSWGNTEAFF
many	TRBJ2-7	TRBV9	TRBD2	TGTGCCAGCAGCCCATCGGGAGGACGCCGGACCGAGCAGTACTTC	CASSPSGGRRTEQYF
NA	TRBJ2-1	TRBV2	TRBD2	TGTGCCAGCAGTCCAGGACTAGCGGGGGGCGACAATGAGCAGTTCTTC	CASSPGLAGGDNEQFF
few	TRBJ2-5	TRBV7-8	TRBD2	TGTGCCAGCAACAATTGGATAGCGGGGGGGCCAGAGACCCAGTACTTC	CASNNWIAGGPETQYF
NA	TRBJ2-7	TRBV2	TRBD2	TGTGCCAGCACCACGACTAGCGGCAACTACGAGCTGTACTTC	CASTTTSGNYELYF